Sequencing of this T cell receptor beta chain was carried out in a study of PD-1 blockade in classical Hodgkin lymphoma. Findings and caveats of the study: Baseline TCR diversity was reportedly lower in newly diagnosed patients than in healthy donors. It was reported as lower still in relapsed/refractory patients.

The CDR3 is 11 residues long. Trimming stripped 11 bases from V and 6 bases from J, with 14 bases between. In germline, CDR1 is MNHEY, CDR2 SVGAGI. Concerning this clone: Its antigen is undetermined.

The time point here: newly diagnosed, previously untreated cHL patient sample. TCRdb's table, derived via immunoSEQ multiplex PCR, lists solely in-frame clones and lacks some. The data contain some 49,000 clones, around 90% of them seen just once; the ten biggest clones take up around 5%. The sample comprised peripheral blood mononuclear cells (PBMCs). The V and J genes are TRBV6-5 and TRBJ2-7; D is uncertain. The TCR sequence derives from a human donor with classical Hodgkin lymphoma. The CDR3 protein is CAGKSPSEQYV. Here the CDR3 DNA reads TGTGCCGGCAAATCCCCCTCCGAGCAGTACGTC.